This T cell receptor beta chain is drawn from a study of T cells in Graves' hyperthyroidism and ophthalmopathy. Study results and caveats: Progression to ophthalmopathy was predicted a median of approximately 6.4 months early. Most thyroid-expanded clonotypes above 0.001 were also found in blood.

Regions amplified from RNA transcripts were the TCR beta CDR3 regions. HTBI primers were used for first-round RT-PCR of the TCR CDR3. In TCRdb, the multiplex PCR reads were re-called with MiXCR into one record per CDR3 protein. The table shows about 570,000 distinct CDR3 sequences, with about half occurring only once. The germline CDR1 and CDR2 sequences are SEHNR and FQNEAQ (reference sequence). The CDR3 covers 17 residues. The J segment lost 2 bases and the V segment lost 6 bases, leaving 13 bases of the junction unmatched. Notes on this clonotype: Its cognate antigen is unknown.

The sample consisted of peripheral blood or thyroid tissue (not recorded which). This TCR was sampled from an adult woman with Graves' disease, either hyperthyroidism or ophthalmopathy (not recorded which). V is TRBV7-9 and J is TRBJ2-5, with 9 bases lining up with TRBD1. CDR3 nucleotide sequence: TGTGCCAGCAGACTGGGACAGGGTAGGACAAGACAAGAGACCCAGTACTTC. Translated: CASRLGQGRTRQETQYF.